A selection of T cell receptor beta chains follows, all from one sample in a study of T-cell reconstitution after alpha-beta-depleted transplantation in children. One entry per CDR3 protein results from TCRdb running MiXCR on the PCR reads. This table has hundreds of thousands of distinct CDR3 sequences, about an eighth appearing once. This specimen was PBMCs, taken before TCRalphabeta/CD19-depleted stem cell transplant. These receptors came from a girl aged 2 to 10 with congenital amegakaryocytic thrombocytopenia, due to receive a stem cell transplant. Both conserved end residues are part of each CDR3. D genes are given only for firm matches. A row's size may be missing; if present it is once, few, many or a size class.

TRBJ2-2,NA,TRBV29-1,many,CSGTRNTGELFF,TGCAGCGGCACTCGGAACACCGGGGAGCTGTTTTTT
TRBJ2-1,TRBD2,TRBV25-1,few,CASSGGLAGGPHNYNEQFF,TGTGCCAGCAGTGGGGGACTAGCGGGAGGGCCGCATAACTACAATGAGCAGTTCTTC
TRBJ1-2,TRBD1,TRBV29-1,many,CSVGQTGLSGYTF,TGCAGCGTTGGACAGACAGGGCTGAGCGGCTACACCTTC
TRBJ2-7,NA,TRBV29-1,many,CSVEMTFGHEQYF,TGCAGCGTTGAAATGACATTCGGTCACGAGCAGTACTTC
TRBJ1-2,NA,TRBV5-6,few,CASSLPGMIGYTF,TGTGCCAGCAGCTTGCCGGGGATGATAGGCTACACCTTC
TRBJ2-7,TRBD2,TRBV27,few,CASSPGLVSPTRTYEQYF,TGTGCCAGCAGCCCGGGACTAGTCTCTCCAACGCGAACCTACGAGCAGTACTTC
TRBJ2-5,NA,TRBV29-1,many,CSVPYGLGRRETQYF,TGCAGCGTTCCCTACGGATTGGGGCGGAGAGAGACCCAGTACTTC
TRBJ1-2,NA,TRBV5-1,many,CASSIGTGTYGYTF,TGCGCCAGCAGCATCGGGACGGGGACCTATGGCTACACCTTC
TRBJ2-5,TRBD2,TRBV12-3/TRBV12-4,many,CASSSLLGSSGIQETQYF,TGTGCCAGCAGTTCTCTCTTAGGGTCTAGCGGGATCCAAGAGACCCAGTACTTC
TRBJ2-7,NA,TRBV5-1,many,CASSVTAGSSYEQYF,TGCGCCAGCAGCGTGACCGCGGGAAGCTCCTACGAGCAGTACTTC
TRBJ2-2,NA,TRBV6-5,many,CASSYLKGPAFTGELFF,TGTGCCAGCAGTTACCTCAAAGGGCCAGCATTCACCGGGGAGCTGTTTTTT
TRBJ1-2,TRBD1,TRBV28,few,CASSSIGTVNYGYTF,TGTGCCAGCAGTTCAATAGGGACAGTAAACTATGGCTACACCTTC
TRBJ2-7,NA,TRBV4-1,many,CASSQELGDSSSYEQYF,TGCGCCAGCAGCCAAGAGCTCGGGGACTCAAGCTCCTACGAGCAGTACTTC
TRBJ2-1,TRBD2,TRBV5-1,many,CASSLVLAGYNEQFF,TGCGCCAGCAGCTTGGTTCTAGCGGGATACAATGAGCAGTTCTTC
TRBJ2-2,TRBD1,TRBV5-1,many,CASSFRDRNANTGELFF,TGCGCCAGCAGCTTCCGGGACAGGAACGCGAACACCGGGGAGCTGTTTTTT
TRBJ1-1,NA,TRBV7-6,many,CASSLRAAMNTEAFF,TGTGCCAGCAGCTTAAGGGCCGCGATGAACACTGAAGCTTTCTTT
TRBJ2-5,NA,TRBV5-1,many,CASSLGRRAREETQYF,TGCGCCAGCAGCTTGGGTCGAAGGGCGAGAGAAGAGACCCAGTACTTC
TRBJ2-5,TRBD1,TRBV5-1,NA,CASSPGTGVKETQYF,TGCGCCAGCAGCCCCGGGACAGGGGTTAAGGAGACCCAGTACTTC
TRBJ1-5,TRBD1,TRBV20-1,many,CSASHTGENQPQHF,TGCAGTGCTAGCCATACAGGGGAGAACCAGCCCCAGCATTTT
TRBJ2-1,NA,TRBV4-1,NA,CASGLGSGVPNEQFF,TGCGCCAGCGGACTTGGGAGCGGCGTTCCCAATGAGCAGTTCTTC
TRBJ2-5,NA,TRBV20-1,many,CSSTRTPRLETQYF,TGCAGTTCCACTCGGACCCCCCGTTTAGAGACCCAGTACTTC
TRBJ2-1,TRBD2,TRBV20-1,many,CSARITSAFSYNEQFF,TGCAGTGCTAGGATAACTAGCGCATTCTCCTACAATGAGCAGTTCTTC
TRBJ2-2,TRBD2,TRBV19,many,CASSIPPLAGAGELFF,TGTGCCAGTAGTATCCCCCCACTAGCGGGAGCGGGGGAGCTGTTTTTT
TRBJ2-7,NA,TRBV29-1,many,CSVVDAASYEQYF,TGCAGCGTTGTGGACGCTGCGTCCTACGAGCAGTACTTC
TRBJ1-1,TRBD1,TRBV7-9,NA,CASSFDRGSAFF,TGTGCCAGCAGCTTCGACAGGGGATCAGCTTTCTTT
TRBJ2-1,TRBD2,TRBV6-5,NA,CASSTSAEQFF,TGTGCCAGCAGCACTAGCGCTGAGCAGTTCTTC